The next 29 T cell receptor beta chains were all read from a single sample in a study of cytomegalovirus exposure and HLA in healthy donors. Libraries were prepared by immunoSEQ multiplex PCR; TCRdb keeps only in-frame clonotypes and omits some of them. Of 150,000 to 200,000 clones listed, roughly 90% are singletons. Sequencing was performed on PBMCs. The receptors derive from a woman between 18 and 30 years old in good health and CMV-seropositive.

The chain joins TRBV6-5 to TRBJ2-5; no definite D call. Germline values: CDR1 MNHEY, CDR2 SVGAGI. V gave up 4 bases and J gave up 2 bases, with 14 bases separating them. The CDR3 sequence is 15 residues long. CDR3 sequence: CASSFEALIQETQYF. The CDR3 DNA reads as TGTGCCAGCAGTTTCGAGGCCCTAATACAAGAGACCCAGTACTTC.

The chain carries TRBV5-1 and TRBJ2-3; D is ambiguous. V was cut by 2 bases and J by 2 bases, with 15 bases left in between. Germline CDR1 reads SGHRS; CDR2 reads YFSETQ. This CDR3 comprises 16 residues. The CDR3 here is CASSFIVGGVTDTQYF. The CDR3 DNA follows: TGCGCCAGCAGCTTCATTGTCGGCGGAGTCACAGATACGCAGTATTTT.

V and J are TRBV6-6 and TRBJ2-7; D gene ambiguous. Trimming removed 6 bases at V and 2 bases at J, with 8 bases between. This CDR3 contains 12 residues. Germline loops: CDR1 MNHNY, CDR2 SVGAGI (reference sequence). CDR3: CASSLSTYEQYF. Here the CDR3 DNA reads TGTGCCAGCAGCCTCTCTACCTACGAGCAGTACTTC.

The chain recombines TRBV6-5 with TRBJ2-7; TRBD2 matches at 11 bases. The CDR3 covers 13 residues. Germline V gene sequence: CDR1 MNHEY, CDR2 SVGAGI. The V gene end was trimmed by 6 bases and the J gene end by 3 bases; junction bases not matched to a gene: 1. CDR3 bases: TGTGCCAGCAGCCTAGCGGGAGGCTACGAGCAGTACTTC. Translating gives CASSLAGGYEQYF.

This chain connects TRBV10-3 to TRBJ2-1, with 7 bases fitting TRBD2. The CDR3 runs to 13 residues. Losses at the gene ends were 8 bases for V and 5 bases for J; bases not matched to a gene: 6. CDR1 is ENHRY and CDR2 is SYGVKD in the germline V gene. CDR3 in DNA: TGTGCCATCTCAGGCCTAGCGGACAATGAGCAGTTCTTC. Its protein product is CAISGLADNEQFF.

This chain joins TRBV7-2 and TRBJ1-2; D possibly corresponds to TRBD1 (6 bases). Germline V gene lookup returns CDR1 SGHTA and CDR2 FQGNSA. Trimming stripped 10 bases from V and 5 bases from J, with 14 bases between. CDR3 length: 12 residues. The CDR3 spells CAIPRGGYGYTF. The CDR3 DNA reads TGTGCCATCCCAAGGGGGGGATATGGCTACACCTTC.

The J gene is TRBJ2-1, the V gene TRBV29-1, with TRBD2 identical over 8 bases. Germline V gene lookup returns CDR1 SQVTM and CDR2 ANQGSEA. J gave up 5 bases and V 6 bases, and 6 bases lay outside the gene matches. CDR3 length: 13 residues. The CDR3 reads CSVGREAHNEQFF. CDR3 DNA sequence: TGCAGCGTGGGGCGGGAGGCACACAATGAGCAGTTCTTC.

The chain joins TRBV30 to TRBJ1-5; D possibly corresponds to TRBD1 (6 bases). Trimming left V 8 bases short and J 0 bases short, with 14 bases between. Germline V gene data show CDR1 as GTSNPN and CDR2 as SVGIG (reference sequence). CDR3 length equals 14 residues. The CDR3 loop reads CAGTGQHSNQPQHF. DNA of the CDR3: TGTGCCGGAACCGGACAGCATAGCAATCAGCCCCAGCATTTT.

The CDR3 nucleotides are TGTGCCAGCAGCGAGGACAGGGTGACAGATACGCAGTATTTT. Residues: CASSEDRVTDTQYF. The chain links TRBV9 to TRBJ2-3, with TRBD1 matching 8 bases. The length of the CDR3 is 14 residues. The trim removed 3 bases at V and 3 bases at J, leaving 3 bases unmatched. In germline, CDR1 is SGDLS, CDR2 YYNGEE.

The chain recombines TRBV18 with TRBJ1-3; the D is unclear. The CDR3 is made up of 18 amino acids. V was clipped by 6 bases and J by 0 bases, with 21 bases between them. Per the germline V gene, CDR1 is KGHSH and CDR2 is LQKENI. The CDR3 region is CASSLMTSPGYSGNTIYF. In DNA form, the CDR3 reads TGTGCCAGCTCCCTCATGACGTCTCCAGGCTACTCTGGAAACACCATATATTTT.

The chain has TRBV5-4 and TRBJ2-7; 8 bases fit TRBD2. The V gene end was trimmed by 4 bases and the J gene end by 6 bases; junction bases not matched to a gene: 6. Germline CDR1 SGHNT, CDR2 YYREEE (reference sequence). The CDR3 extends over 13 amino acids. The CDR3 loop is CASSREGPGEQYF. In nucleotides, the CDR3 is TGTGCCAGCAGCCGGGAGGGCCCCGGCGAGCAGTACTTC.

The rearrangement joins TRBV10-1 to TRBJ1-1; D ambiguous. V was pared by 0 bases and J by 9 bases, with 11 bases between. The CDR3 runs to 13 residues. The germline V gene has CDR1 WNHNN and CDR2 SYGVQD (reference sequence). The CDR3 DNA follows: TGCGCCAGCAGTGAGTCGAAGGCAGGTCAAGCTTTCTTT. This translates into CASSESKAGQAFF.

The sample holds one count of this clone. The chain employs TRBV18 and TRBJ2-7; a possible D gene is TRBD2 (6 bases). The germline CDR1 and CDR2 sequences are KGHSH and LQKENI. This CDR3 region has 16 residues. Trimming removed 0 bases at V and 2 bases at J, with 14 bases between. The CDR3 here is CASSPPAGTPTYEQYF. The CDR3 nucleotides read TGTGCCAGCTCACCACCGGCTGGGACTCCTACCTACGAGCAGTACTTC.

The chain joins TRBV29-1 to TRBJ2-1; TRBD2 agrees at 12 bases. Germline V CDR1 and CDR2: SQVTM, ANQGSEA. Germline trimming cut 7 bases from V and 3 bases from J; bases unmatched to any gene: 16. This CDR3 is built from 18 residues. CDR3 protein: CSAGTSGHQVFFYNEQFF. CDR3 coding DNA: TGCAGCGCCGGGACTAGCGGGCACCAAGTTTTTTTCTACAATGAGCAGTTCTTC.

The V and J genes are TRBV13 and TRBJ2-7; D unresolved. The V gene lost 6 bases and the J gene lost 2 bases, with 8 bases spanning the gap. Germline V gives CDR1 PRHDT, CDR2 FYEKMQ (reference sequence). The CDR3 has 12 amino acids. CDR3 sequence reads: CASSSPTYEQYF. The CDR3 DNA sequence: TGTGCCAGCAGTTCACCTACCTACGAGCAGTACTTC.

V is TRBV12-2 and J is TRBJ2-2; TRBD1, the D gene given by the table, was not confirmed from the DNA. TRBV12-2 is a pseudogene locus. The CDR3 contains 15 residues. CDR3 protein: CASRSEHRAPGELFF. The CDR3 bases are TGTGCAAGTCGCTCCGAGCACAGGGCCCCCGGGGAGCTGTTTTTT.

This chain links TRBV6-4 with TRBJ2-2, with 8 bases lining up with TRBD2. The CDR3 length is 14 residues. Looked up from germline, CDR1 is MRHNA and CDR2 is SNTAGT. V was clipped by 6 bases and J by 6 bases; unmatched bases: 6. CDR3 region: CASSREGRAGELFF. For the CDR3, the DNA is TGTGCCAGCAGCCGGGAGGGCCGGGCCGGGGAGCTGTTTTTT.

V usage is TRBV5-1 and J usage is TRBJ2-1, with D perhaps matching TRBD1 (6 bases). V dropped 2 bases and J dropped 3 bases, with 12 bases sitting between them. This CDR3 has 15 amino acids. Germline lookup yields CDR1 SGHRS and CDR2 YFSETQ. CDR3 nucleotide sequence: TGCGCCAGCAGCTTCCCTAGGGGGAACTACAATGAGCAGTTCTTC. It codes for CASSFPRGNYNEQFF. Variable domain in full (rest from reference TRBV5-1 and TRBJ2-1): KAGVTQTPRYLIKTRGQQVTLSCSPISGHRSVSWYQQTPGQGLQFLFEYFSETQRNKGNFPGRFSGRQFSNSRSEMNVSTLELGDSALYLCASSFPRGNYNEQFFGPGTRLTVL.

This clone has only one observation. V and J are TRBV28 and TRBJ1-1; tentatively, D is TRBD1 (5 bases). V was pared by 3 bases and J by 0 bases, with 8 bases between. The CDR3 spans 14 residues. CDR1 and CDR2 from the germline V gene are MDHEN and SYDVKM. CDR3 coding DNA: TGTGCCAGCAGTTTGCCACAGGTGAACACTGAAGCTTTCTTT. It is translated as CASSLPQVNTEAFF.

V and J are TRBV28 and TRBJ2-7; 9 nucleotides line up with TRBD2. The CDR3 consists of 13 residues. With 5 bases clipped from V and 4 bases from J, the junction kept 3 bases outside the gene matches. Germline V gene data show CDR1 as MDHEN and CDR2 as SYDVKM. CDR3 loop: CASSNSGSYEQYF. For the CDR3, the DNA is TGTGCCAGCAGTAATAGCGGGAGTTACGAGCAGTACTTC.

The genes are TRBV19 and TRBJ2-7, with a tentative D call TRBD1 (5 bases). The germline V gene encodes CDR1 LNHDA and CDR2 SQIVND (reference sequence). CDR3 length equals 15 residues. Trimming stripped 6 bases from V and 2 bases from J, with 17 bases between. This CDR3 is CASRAGQGKTYEQYF. As DNA, the CDR3 is TGTGCCAGTAGAGCTGGCCAGGGCAAGACCTACGAGCAGTACTTC.

This CDR3 is CASSHFSGYEQYF. In DNA, the CDR3 is TGTGCCAGCAGCCACTTTAGCGGCTACGAGCAGTACTTC. V and J are TRBV11-2 and TRBJ2-7; D might be TRBD2 (6 bases). CDR3 size: 13 residues. CDR1 SGHAT and CDR2 FQNNGV come from the germline V gene. Trimming took 5 bases from V and 3 from J, leaving 11 bases between them.

This chain connects TRBV10-3 to TRBJ2-7, with 8 bases identical to TRBD2. This CDR3 is built from 14 residues. The ends lost 11 bases at V and 6 bases at J; junction bases unmatched: 15. Per germline, CDR1 ENHRY and CDR2 SYGVKD. CDR3 bases: TGTGCCGCCGCGAGGACGGGAGGGCTCCCCGAGCAGTACTTC. This translates into CAAARTGGLPEQYF.

The chain has TRBV11-3 and TRBJ2-3, with D possibly TRBD1 on 6 matching bases. The ends were cut back, 5 bases at V and 4 bases at J, with 13 bases in the middle. From germline, CDR1 is SGHNT and CDR2 YENEEA. CDR3 length: 14 residues. The DNA for the CDR3 is TGTGCCAGCAGCCCAAGGGACATCCCAGATACGCAGTATTTT. Translating gives CASSPRDIPDTQYF.

For this clone: Other DNA sequences in this specimen translate into the identical CDR3. For the CDR3, the DNA is TGTGCCAGCAGCTTGAGCTCCTACGAGCAGTACTTC. This codes for CASSLSSYEQYF. This chain links TRBV7-2 with TRBJ2-7; D is unclear. The CDR3 contains 12 residues. Germline lookup yields CDR1 SGHTA and CDR2 FQGNSA. V was clipped by 3 bases and J by 0 bases, with 3 bases between them.

The rearrangement links TRBV19 to TRBJ2-3, with 8 bases that match TRBD2. The V gene's germline CDR1 is LNHDA and CDR2 SQIVND (reference sequence). The CDR3 is 12 amino acids. The V segment lost 6 bases and the J segment 5 bases; nucleotides outside the gene matches: 1. DNA of the CDR3: TGTGCCAGTAGCAGCGGGGGAGATACGCAGTATTTT. Translation: CASSSGGDTQYF.

The chain has TRBV19 and TRBJ1-2; the match to TRBD1 covers 7 bases. Germline loops: CDR1 LNHDA, CDR2 SQIVND (reference sequence). Trimming removed 7 bases from V and 2 bases from J; junction bases left unmatched: 13. This CDR3 region has 16 residues. The CDR3 reads CASIGGTAKLNYGYTF. In nucleotides, the CDR3 is TGTGCCAGTATAGGGGGGACAGCCAAGCTCAACTATGGCTACACCTTC.

The chain is built from TRBV30 and TRBJ2-1, with D unresolved. CDR3 size: 14 residues. V was clipped by 3 bases and J by 4 bases, with 13 bases between them. Germline CDR1 GTSNPN, CDR2 SVGIG (reference sequence). The CDR3 coding sequence is TGTGCCTGGAGCGAGTGGGCTGTGTACAATGAGCAGTTCTTC. Translating gives CAWSEWAVYNEQFF. Variable domain in full (rest from reference TRBV30 and TRBJ2-1): SQTIHQWPATLVQPVGSPLSLECTVEGTSNPNLYWYRQAAGRGLQLLFYSVGIGQISSEVPQNLSASRPQDRQFILSSKKLLLSDSGFYLCAWSEWAVYNEQFFGPGTRLTVL.

Points on this clone: Other DNA variants within this sample encode the same CDR3. The chain is built from TRBV5-1 and TRBJ2-5, with a tentative D call TRBD1 (6 bases). CDR1 SGHRS and CDR2 YFSETQ come from the germline V gene. The CDR3 runs to 13 residues. V lost 2 bases and J lost 4, with 9 bases in between. CDR3 protein: CASSFQGTETQYF. In DNA form, the CDR3 reads TGCGCCAGCAGCTTCCAGGGGACAGAGACCCAGTACTTC.